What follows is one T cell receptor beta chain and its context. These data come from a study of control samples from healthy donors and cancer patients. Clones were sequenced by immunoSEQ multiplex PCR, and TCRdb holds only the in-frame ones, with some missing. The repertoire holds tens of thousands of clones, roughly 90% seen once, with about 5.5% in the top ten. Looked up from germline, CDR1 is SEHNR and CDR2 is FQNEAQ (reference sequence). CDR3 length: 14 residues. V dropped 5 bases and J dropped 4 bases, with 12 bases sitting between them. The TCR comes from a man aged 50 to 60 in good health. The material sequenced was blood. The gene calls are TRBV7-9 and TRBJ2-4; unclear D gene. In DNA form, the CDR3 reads TGTGCCAGCAGCCTGGTGGACGGAAAAAACATTCAGTACTTC. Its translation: CASSLVDGKNIQYF.